Listed here are 4 T cell receptor beta chains from one sample, sequenced in a study of T cell repertoires in cytomegalovirus infection (dated by TCRdb to 2018 to 2020). The antigens for these receptors are not known. The treatment or condition label here, explained by the study, means: in vitro stimulation with specific CMV peptide epitopes to enrich CMV-specific T cells. The data were produced on an Illumina HiSeq 1500. The public reads were quality trimmed at Q25 with fastp and then assembled into clones with MiXCR by TCRdb, keeping productive beta chains. Identical CDR3 protein sequences are pooled into one entry, listed with their most common genes and DNA. The sample has about 700,000 distinct CDR3 sequences on record, roughly a third of them singletons. About 20% of the sample rests with the top ten. This specimen consisted of cultured PBMCs, obtained from culture after CMV antigen stimulation. These receptors were obtained from a human donor in good health (CMV status not recorded). Some clones in this sample may be carry-over from other donors' samples.

This clonotype has more than one count but fewer than ten. The chain couples TRBV12-3 or TRBV12-4 to TRBJ1-1; 7 bases are a match to TRBD1. The CDR3 is made up of 14 amino acids. J gave up 0 bases and V 6 bases, and 4 bases lay outside the gene matches. This CDR3 reads CASRQGSLNTEAFF. CDR3 coding DNA: TGTGCCAGCAGACAGGGGTCCTTGAACACTGAAGCTTTCTTT.

This clonotype was counted between two and nine times. The chain uses TRBV7-8 and TRBJ1-3; unclear D gene. Trimming removed 1 base from V and 4 bases from J, with 5 bases in between. The CDR3 sequence is 13 residues long. Germline V gene data show CDR1 as SGHVS and CDR2 as FQNEAQ. This chain's CDR3 is CASSLGVGNTIYF. CDR3 in DNA: TGTGCCAGCAGCTTAGGCGTAGGAAACACCATATATTTT.

CDR3 region: CASSLWTSGQGFEQFF. CDR3 nucleotide sequence: TGTGCCAGCAGCTTATGGACTAGCGGGCAAGGGTTTGAGCAGTTCTTC. The chain uses TRBV7-2 and TRBJ2-1; 11 positions agree with TRBD2. J lost 9 bases, V lost 2 bases, and 9 bases had no gene match. This CDR3 comprises 16 residues. Germline V gene sequence: CDR1 SGHTA, CDR2 FQGNSA. The complete variable domain, with remaining parts taken from reference TRBV7-2 and TRBJ2-1, reads GAGVSQSPSNKVTEKGKDVELRCDPISGHTALYWYRQSLGQGLEFLIYFQGNSAPDKSGLPSDRFSAERTGGSVSTLTIQRTQQEDSAVYLCASSLWTSGQGFEQFFGPGTRLTVL.

The CDR3 coding sequence is TGTGCCAGCAGCTTAGCGGGCCCAGGGAATTCACCCCTCCACTTT. It specifies CASSLAGPGNSPLHF. The V gene is TRBV7-9, the J gene TRBJ1-6; D may be TRBD1 (5 bases). The germline V gene has CDR1 SEHNR and CDR2 FQNEAQ (reference sequence). Between the trimmed V and J ends, which lost 0 bases and 7 bases, there was a span of 10 bases. This CDR3 is 15 amino acids long.